The following is a T cell receptor beta chain sequence with its context. Its matching antigen is unknown. This record belongs to a study of PD-1 blockade in classical Hodgkin lymphoma. Clones were read by immunoSEQ multiplex PCR, and TCRdb kept only the in-frame ones, dropping some. The profile shows 90,000 to 120,000 clones, around 89% of them singletons. Every patient experienced relapse after autologous stem cell transplantation, and brentuximab vedotin exposure varied. Best responses included complete response and partial response; otherwise, the best response was progressive disease. Study-level points and caveats: Possible causes of repertoire differences, disease activity or prior therapy, remain undefined. CD8+ TCR diversity did not rise significantly by C4D1, unlike CD4+.

Trimming cost V 8 bases and J 5 bases, with 21 bases left between them. Germline V gene lookup returns CDR1 SNHLY and CDR2 FYNNEI. The CDR3 contains 15 residues. The clonotype originates from a human donor with classical Hodgkin lymphoma. The specimen comprised peripheral blood mononuclear cells (PBMCs), sampled before the second cycle of nivolumab. This rearrangement joins TRBV2 to TRBJ2-5; D is possibly TRBD1 (6 bases). Here the CDR3 DNA reads TGTGCCAGCCGAACAGGGATTATCCCGGGGGAGACCCAGTACTTC. Translated: CASRTGIIPGETQYF.